A selection of T cell receptor beta chains follows, all from one sample in a study of blood T cell repertoires in COVID-19. The method was immunoSEQ multiplex PCR; TCRdb's version includes in-frame clones alone and lacks a portion of them. The table lists around 250,000 clones, approximately 84% of them singletons, with approximately 9% in the top ten. Sequences were obtained from peripheral blood. The receptors were sampled from a human donor in a cohort sampled during active COVID-19. Both conserved end residues are part of each CDR3. D genes are given only for firm matches. The size field is filled for only some rows; it gives once, few, many or a size class.

d_call,clone_size,j_call,v_call,cdr3_nt,cdr3_aa
NA,NA,TRBJ1-6,TRBV6-5,TGTGCCAGCTCGGGACTCCTAAATTCACCCCTCCACTTT,CASSGLLNSPLHF
TRBD2,NA,TRBJ2-5,TRBV6-5,TGTGCCAGCATGCGGGCCGGGGGGGCGAGAGAGACCCAGTACTTC,CASMRAGGARETQYF
TRBD1,NA,TRBJ2-7,TRBV18,TGTGCCAGCTCACAACCGGGACAGGGCTCCTACGAGCAGTACTTC,CASSQPGQGSYEQYF
TRBD1,NA,TRBJ2-3,TRBV27,TGTGCCAGCAGTTACAGGGGGGATACGCAGTATTTT,CASSYRGDTQYF
NA,NA,TRBJ1-5,TRBV21-1,TGTGCCAGCAGCGGGGGGGAGACAGGTCCCAATCAGCCCCAGCATTTT,CASSGGETGPNQPQHF
NA,NA,TRBJ1-5,TRBV19,TGTGCCAGTAGTATAGTCCGTAAGCGGGATCAGCCCCAGCATTTT,CASSIVRKRDQPQHF
NA,few,TRBJ1-2,TRBV27,TGTGCCAGCAGTTTATCGATGGGTACGGGGGGCTACACCTTC,CASSLSMGTGGYTF
TRBD1,NA,TRBJ2-1,TRBV6-5,TGTGCCAGCAGGACAGGGGGACGGGGTGAGCAGTTCTTC,CASRTGGRGEQFF
NA,NA,TRBJ1-2,TRBV19,TGTGCCAGTAGTATAGACCCAGACAGTCTACGAGATGGCTACACCTTC,CASSIDPDSLRDGYTF
TRBD2,NA,TRBJ2-1,TRBV5-6,TGTGCCAGCAGCTACGGACTAGCGGGAGGGAATGAGCAGTTCTTC,CASSYGLAGGNEQFF
TRBD2,NA,TRBJ2-3,TRBV7-6,TGTGCCAGCAGTATAGCGGGGGGATCCACAGATACGCAGTATTTT,CASSIAGGSTDTQYF
TRBD1,once,TRBJ2-1,TRBV6-5,TGTGCCAGCAGCCGCGGACAGGTCAATGAGCAGTTCTTC,CASSRGQVNEQFF
TRBD2,NA,TRBJ2-5,TRBV5-4,TGTGCCAGCAGCAGGACTAGCGGGGGGGCAGGGGAGACCCAGTACTTC,CASSRTSGGAGETQYF
TRBD2,NA,TRBJ2-7,TRBV15,TGTGCCACCAGCCCACGAGGGCGGCTAGCGGGAGGCGAGCAGTACTTC,CATSPRGRLAGGEQYF
NA,NA,TRBJ2-7,TRBV13,TGTGCCAGCAGCTCCCTGGGGCAGGGGGGCCACGAGCAGTACTTC,CASSSLGQGGHEQYF
NA,few,TRBJ2-1,TRBV6-5,TGTGCCAGCAGGAGTTTTTTAGTCAGGAATGAGCAGTTCTTC,CASRSFLVRNEQFF
TRBD1,NA,TRBJ2-1,TRBV7-3,TGTGCCAGCAGCTCGACAGGGGACGGCTACAATGAGCAGTTCTTC,CASSSTGDGYNEQFF
TRBD2,NA,TRBJ2-3,TRBV18,TGTGCCAGCTCACCACCGACTAGCGGGGGCCGCGGAGATACGCAGTATTTT,CASSPPTSGGRGDTQYF
NA,NA,TRBJ1-3,TRBV14,TGTGCCAGCAGCCAGCCGCGGGGGGCTGGAAACACCATATATTTT,CASSQPRGAGNTIYF
NA,many,TRBJ1-5,TRBV2,TGTGCCAGCAGCCTCCAGGATCAGCCCCAGCATTTT,CASSLQDQPQHF
NA,once,TRBJ2-3,TRBV19,TGTGCCTCCCGGCGGCGGATGGTCGCAGATACGCAGTATTTT,CASRRRMVADTQYF
TRBD2,NA,TRBJ2-1,TRBV13,TGTGCCAGCAGCCACGGGACTAGCGTTTCCTACAATGAGCAGTTCTTC,CASSHGTSVSYNEQFF
NA,NA,TRBJ2-1,TRBV29-1,TGCAGCGCGCCGACTAGAGGGGGGGCCAATGAGCAGTTCTTC,CSAPTRGGANEQFF
NA,NA,TRBJ2-7,TRBV27,TGTGCCAGCAGGAGGACCCAGGGTCGCGAGCAGTACTTC,CASRRTQGREQYF
NA,NA,TRBJ2-3,TRBV19,TGTGCCAGTAGTATAAGGTCAGGGTATACGCAGTATTTT,CASSIRSGYTQYF
NA,NA,TRBJ2-7,TRBV2,TGTGCCAGCAGCCGGGAATCCTACGAGCAGTACTTC,CASSRESYEQYF
TRBD1,NA,TRBJ1-1,TRBV29-1,TGCAGCGGTGAGAACAGGGGAAAGACTGAAGCTTTCTTT,CSGENRGKTEAFF
NA,NA,TRBJ1-1,TRBV3-1/TRBV3-2,TGTGCCAGCAGCCCCCAGGTTTTCACTGAAGCTTTCTTT,CASSPQVFTEAFF
TRBD1,NA,TRBJ2-7,TRBV7-2,TGTGCCAGCAGCAGAAACCCGGGACAGGTCCCCTACGAGCAGTACTTC,CASSRNPGQVPYEQYF
NA,NA,TRBJ2-3,TRBV27,TGTGCCAGCAGTTTAATCAGCGCTTCTAGCACAGATACGCAGTATTTT,CASSLISASSTDTQYF
NA,once,TRBJ1-5,TRBV19,TGTGCCAGTAGTATGTTGGGTAGCGGCAATCAGCCCCAGCATTTT,CASSMLGSGNQPQHF
TRBD1,NA,TRBJ2-5,TRBV6-1,TGTGCCAGCAGTGAACAGACAGGGCCCAGGACCCAGTACTTC,CASSEQTGPRTQYF
TRBD1,NA,TRBJ2-1,TRBV28,TGTGCCAGCAATACAGGGGGGAGCTCCTACAATGAGCAGTTCTTC,CASNTGGSSYNEQFF
TRBD2,NA,TRBJ2-1,TRBV7-8,TGTGCCAGCAGCTTAGGGCTAGCGGGGACCAACCCCAATGAGCAGTTCTTC,CASSLGLAGTNPNEQFF
TRBD1,NA,TRBJ1-5,TRBV7-2,TGTGCCAGCAGGAGCGGGACAGGGGGCAATCAGCCCCAGCATTTT,CASRSGTGGNQPQHF
TRBD2,NA,TRBJ2-3,TRBV28,TGTGCCAGCATCCCTGAAAGGCCTCGGGAGCCGGGGGGGCAGTATTTT,CASIPERPREPGGQYF
TRBD2,once,TRBJ2-5,TRBV7-2,TGTGCCAGCAGCTTAGAGGCAGCGGGGGGGCAAGAGACCCAGTACTTC,CASSLEAAGGQETQYF